This record covers a single T cell receptor beta chain. The antigen is unknown. The PCR was carried out with 60 Vbeta primers and 13 Jbeta primers. Produced via immunoSEQ multiplex PCR; TCRdb's table is partial and in-frame only. The data include 95,000 to 110,000 clones; the top ten clones carry less than 4.5%. The CDR3 is 14 residues long. The germline gives CDR1 SGHTS, CDR2 YDEGEE. V was shortened by 4 bases and J by 1 base, with 9 bases between the two germline ends. The data were taken from a study of cytomegalovirus exposure and HLA in healthy donors. Study in general: Among 150 million to 200 million T cells, an earlier analysis found about 110 million unique TCR beta sequences.

Regarding the study as a whole: Reported performance of the classifier showed diagnosis of cytomegalovirus status with high specificity and sensitivity.

This sequence joins TRBV5-8 and TRBJ1-5, with D tentatively TRBD1 (6 bases). The receptor was isolated from a man in his forties in good health and CMV-seronegative. The sample comprised PBMCs. CDR3: CASSTGQSNQPQHF. The CDR3 DNA is TGTGCCAGCAGCACGGGACAAAGCAATCAGCCCCAGCATTTT.